What follows are 23 T cell receptor beta chains derived from one specimen sequenced in a study of cytomegalovirus exposure and HLA in healthy donors. 60 Vbeta and 13 Jbeta primers were used in PCR. Assay: immunoSEQ multiplex PCR; the TCRdb copy retains only in-frame clones and omits some. The sample includes 75,000 to 100,000 clones, roughly four fifths of them seen just once. Sequences were obtained from PBMCs. The receptors come from a man between 35 and 55 years old in good health and CMV-seropositive.

The chain recombines TRBV5-1 with TRBJ2-5, with 9 bases lining up with TRBD1. Germline assignment: CDR1 SGHRS and CDR2 YFSETQ. The CDR3 is 16 residues long. J gave up 5 bases and V 0 bases, and 8 bases lay outside the gene matches. In DNA form, the CDR3 reads TGCGCCAGCAGCTTGGTATGGGACAGGGAGATGGAGACCCAGTACTTC. Protein sequence: CASSLVWDREMETQYF.

CDR3 region: CASSAHREQPQHF. CDR3 DNA sequence: TGTGCCAGCAGTGCCCACAGGGAGCAGCCCCAGCATTTT. This chain uses TRBV6-6 with TRBJ1-5; tentative D call: TRBD1 (6 bases). Between the trimmed V and J ends, which lost 5 bases and 7 bases, there was a span of 12 bases. CDR3 length: 13 residues. Germline CDR1 reads MNHNY; CDR2 reads SVGAGI (reference sequence).

The rearrangement joins TRBV18 to TRBJ1-1, with D tentatively TRBD1 (5 bases). The CDR3 is made up of 15 amino acids. The germline V gene encodes CDR1 KGHSH and CDR2 LQKENI. Trimming removed 0 bases at V and 5 bases at J, with 13 bases between. CDR3 sequence reads: CASSPPGRAGTEAFF. DNA of the CDR3: TGTGCCAGCTCACCACCGGGGAGGGCAGGGACTGAAGCTTTCTTT.

This clone has just a few counts. V and J are TRBV11-2 and TRBJ2-1, with D perhaps TRBD1 (5 bases). From germline, CDR1 is SGHAT and CDR2 FQNNGV. The CDR3 has 13 amino acids. Trimming took off 7 bases at V and 9 bases at J, with 16 bases between the two ends. CDR3 in DNA: TGTGCCAGCACCTTCCTAGGGGTCGCTGAGCAGTTCTTC. This encodes CASTFLGVAEQFF. The whole variable domain, remainder taken from reference TRBV11-2 and TRBJ2-1, is EAGVAQSPRYKIIEKRQSVAFWCNPISGHATLYWYQQILGQGPKLLIQFQNNGVVDDSQLPKDRFSAERLKGVDSTLKIQPAKLEDSAVYLCASTFLGVAEQFFGPGTRLTVL.

The rearrangement links TRBV11-3 to TRBJ2-1, with 8 bases fitting TRBD2. V was pared by 1 base and J by 9 bases, with 11 bases of the junction left unmatched. This CDR3 comprises 16 residues. Germline loops: CDR1 SGHNT, CDR2 YENEEA. The CDR3 DNA reads as TGTGCCAGCAGCTTAGGGGCTAACGGGAGGGTAGTTGAGCAGTTCTTC. Its protein product is CASSLGANGRVVEQFF.

The CDR3 DNA is TGCGCCAGCAGCGCTAATTCCGGACAGGGGGCTCGGGGCTACACCTTC. Protein sequence: CASSANSGQGARGYTF. V is TRBV5-1 and J is TRBJ1-2, with TRBD1 identical over 11 bases. Germline V lookup: CDR1 SGHRS, CDR2 YFSETQ. This CDR3 is 16 amino acids long. The V and J ends lost 4 bases and 8 bases, in that order; junction bases with no gene match: 13.

This clone was observed a single time. The chain couples TRBV27 to TRBJ1-2; maybe TRBD1 (6 bases). This CDR3 is built from 14 residues. Germline CDR1 and CDR2: MNHEY and SMNVEV (reference sequence). The germline V and J ends were trimmed by 5 bases and 6 bases, with 16 bases remaining between them. The CDR3 region is CASSPRGGGDGYTF. DNA of the CDR3: TGTGCCAGCAGTCCCAGGGGTGGGGGCGATGGCTACACCTTC.

On this clone: At one end, the junction sequence differs from germline, possibly due to a read error. The genes are TRBV7-9 and TRBJ2-4; 7 nucleotides align to TRBD1. Germline CDR1 SEHNR, CDR2 FQNEAQ (reference sequence). This CDR3 spans 15 amino acids. CDR3 DNA: TGTGCCAGCAGCGTTGGGACAGTAACCAAAAACAGTCAGTACTTC. Protein: CASSVGTVTKNSQYF.

This clone has only one observation. The rearrangement joins TRBV6-6 to TRBJ1-1, with 9 positions matching TRBD1. This CDR3 is 15 amino acids long. The V gene's germline CDR1 is MNHNY and CDR2 SVGAGI (reference sequence). The trim removed 4 bases at V and 0 bases at J, leaving 3 bases unmatched. In nucleotides, the CDR3 is TGTGCCAGCAGTTCGGACAGGGGCTTGAACACTGAAGCTTTCTTT. Encoded protein: CASSSDRGLNTEAFF.

This clone was recorded once. The CDR3 spells CASSFPQTGRTEGNEQFF. The CDR3 region has the DNA TGTGCCAGCAGCTTCCCCCAGACAGGCCGCACGGAAGGAAATGAGCAGTTCTTC. The chain carries TRBV11-2 and TRBJ2-1, with D possibly matching TRBD1 (6 bases). Germline V lookup: CDR1 SGHAT, CDR2 FQNNGV. The CDR3 consists of 18 residues. Between the trimmed V and J ends, which lost 3 bases and 7 bases, there was a span of 25 bases.

The chain has TRBV7-9 and TRBJ1-3, with unresolved D. The CDR3 contains 15 residues. V was clipped by 5 bases and J by 0 bases, with 11 bases between them. From germline, CDR1 is SEHNR and CDR2 FQNEAQ (reference sequence). In DNA, the CDR3 is TGTGCCAGCAGCGCAAAACAGAGCTCTGGAAACACCATATATTTT. Translated: CASSAKQSSGNTIYF.

This chain uses TRBV6-1 with TRBJ1-1, with TRBD1 matching 10 bases. There are 12 residues in the CDR3. The V segment lost 11 bases and the J segment 10 bases; nucleotides outside the gene matches: 10. The germline gives CDR1 MNHNS, CDR2 SASEGT. Written as DNA, the CDR3 is TGTGCCGCTTCGGGACAGGGGTCTGTAGCTTTCTTT. This sequence encodes CAASGQGSVAFF.

The rearrangement uses TRBV27 and TRBJ1-4, with D maybe TRBD1 (6 bases). CDR1 and CDR2 from the germline V gene are MNHEY and SMNVEV (reference sequence). The germline V and J ends were trimmed by 5 bases and 5 bases, with 15 bases remaining between them. The CDR3 length is 15 residues. The CDR3: CASSAWDRGNEKLFF. CDR3 in DNA: TGTGCCAGCAGTGCCTGGGATAGGGGGAATGAAAAACTGTTTTTT.

The V and J genes are TRBV9 and TRBJ2-7; tentatively, D is TRBD2 (5 bases). The CDR3 is 14 amino acids. Germline V gives CDR1 SGDLS, CDR2 YYNGEE. With 0 bases removed from V and 2 bases from J, the gap between germline ends came to 9 bases. The CDR3 coding sequence is TGTGCCAGCAGCGTAGGGACTGGGGCCTACGAGCAGTACTTC. Its protein product is CASSVGTGAYEQYF.

This clone was counted between two and nine times. The chain employs TRBV21-1 and TRBJ2-7; TRBD1 was called by the table and not checked on the DNA. TRBV21-1 is a pseudogene. The CDR3 length is 16 residues. The CDR3: CASSKGKKARDYEQYF. The CDR3 bases are TGTGCCAGCAGCAAAGGGAAGAAAGCCAGGGACTACGAGCAGTACTTC.

The CDR3: CASSIRGRGYEQYF. DNA of the CDR3: TGTGCCAGTAGTATAAGAGGCAGGGGTTACGAGCAGTACTTC. This sequence joins TRBV19 and TRBJ2-7; possibly TRBD1 for D (6 bases). Trimming pared 2 bases from V and 4 bases from J, leaving 12 bases between. CDR3 length: 14 residues. CDR1 is LNHDA and CDR2 is SQIVND in the germline V gene (reference sequence).

The CDR3 region is CASSNPGMIGYGYTF. For the CDR3, the DNA is TGTGCCAGTAGTAATCCAGGGATGATCGGCTATGGCTACACCTTC. The chain couples TRBV19 to TRBJ1-2, with D maybe TRBD1 (5 bases). Deletions cut 4 bases from V and 4 bases from J, with 16 bases between. The CDR3 runs 15 residues. Germline CDR1 is LNHDA and CDR2 is SQIVND (reference sequence). The full variable domain, in which reference TRBV19 and TRBJ1-2 provide the parts outside the CDR3, is DGGITQSPKYLFRKEGQNVTLSCEQNLNHDAMYWYRQDPGQGLRLIYYSQIVNDFQKGDIAEGYSVSREKKESFPLTVTSAQKNPTAFYLCASSNPGMIGYGYTFGSGTRLTVV.

The chain is built from TRBV5-1 and TRBJ1-5; no clear D. The V end lost 4 bases, the J end lost 3 bases, and 14 bases lay between the germline ends. The CDR3 runs 15 residues. From germline, CDR1 is SGHRS and CDR2 YFSETQ. The CDR3 sequence is CASSPGGGINQPQHF. The CDR3 bases are TGCGCCAGCAGCCCTGGAGGCGGGATCAATCAGCCCCAGCATTTT.

This clone was counted a few times. This chain joins TRBV6-4 and TRBJ2-2, with 9 bases lining up with TRBD2. This CDR3 is built from 14 residues. Germline CDR1 MRHNA, CDR2 SNTAGT. V lost 8 bases, J lost 6 bases, and 7 bases stayed unmatched. The CDR3: CASGPGLAPGELFF. As DNA, the CDR3 is TGTGCCAGCGGACCGGGACTAGCTCCCGGGGAGCTGTTTTTT.

In nucleotides, the CDR3 is TGTGCCACCAGCCGAACGGGAGGTCTGTATGAAAAACTGTTTTTT. It specifies CATSRTGGLYEKLFF. The genes are TRBV15 and TRBJ1-4, with no clear D. From germline, CDR1 is LNHNV and CDR2 YYDKDF (reference sequence). With 5 bases removed from V and 6 bases from J, the gap between germline ends came to 16 bases. There are 15 residues in the CDR3.

The genes are TRBV7-3 and TRBJ2-3; tentatively, D is TRBD1 (6 bases). There are 16 residues in the CDR3. The ends were cut back, 5 bases at V and 4 bases at J, with 19 bases in the middle. CDR1 and CDR2 (germline): SGHTA, FQGTGA. CDR3 protein: CASSLNAPGAADTQYF. The CDR3 DNA sequence: TGTGCCAGCAGCCTAAACGCCCCAGGGGCCGCAGATACGCAGTATTTT. Combining the CDR3 with reference TRBV7-3 and TRBJ2-3 gives the whole variable domain GAGVSQTPSNKVTEKGKYVELRCDPISGHTALYWYRQSLGQGPEFLIYFQGTGAADDSGLPNDRFFAVRPEGSVSTLKIQRTERGDSAVYLCASSLNAPGAADTQYFGPGTRLTVL.

This chain uses TRBV7-3 with TRBJ2-3, with TRBD1 identical over 9 bases. The CDR3 loop spans 15 amino acids. J gave up 4 bases and V 4 bases, and 6 bases lay outside the gene matches. Germline V gene lookup returns CDR1 SGHTA and CDR2 FQGTGA. CDR3 nucleotide sequence: TGTGCCAGCAGCTCGGGACAGGGTTCGGCAGATACGCAGTATTTT. Protein sequence: CASSSGQGSADTQYF.

This chain joins TRBV14 and TRBJ2-7, with 8 bases matching TRBD1. Germline V gives CDR1 SGHDN, CDR2 FVKESK. Losses at the gene ends were 4 bases for V and 3 bases for J; bases not matched to a gene: 8. The CDR3 is 15 residues long. DNA for the CDR3: TGTGCCAGCAGCCCTTCCGGGACAGGTATCTACGAGCAGTACTTC. Protein product: CASSPSGTGIYEQYF.